These 9 T cell receptor beta chains originate from one sample sequenced in a study of CD8 T cells in ankylosing spondylitis. Using its own MiXCR run on the 5' RACE reads, TCRdb lists one record per CDR3 protein. The sample yields around 150,000 distinct CDR3 sequences, approximately 16% seen once. The sample taken for sequencing was blood, either unsorted or a sorted T cell fraction (not recorded which). Source of these receptors: a male donor with ankylosing spondylitis or in good health (not recorded which).

The CDR3 here is CASSLDSYAGNTIYF. In DNA form, the CDR3 reads TGCGCCAGCAGCTTGGACAGTTATGCCGGAAACACCATATATTTT. V and J are TRBV5-1 and TRBJ1-3, with D hard to call. The CDR3 spans 15 residues. Germline values: CDR1 SGHRS, CDR2 YFSETQ. Trimming took off 0 bases at V and 4 bases at J, with 11 bases between the two ends.

This clonotype showed up just a few times. Sequence at one end of the junction differs from germline and may be a read error. The CDR3 is CVSSYGLAGSYEQYF. The CDR3 DNA follows: TGTGTCAGCAGTTACGGACTAGCGGGGTCCTACGAGCAGTACTTC. The chain employs TRBV6-5 and TRBJ2-7, with 12 bases identical to TRBD2. CDR3 length: 15 amino acids. CDR1 is MNHEY, CDR2 SVGAGI, per germline.

CDR3 nucleotide sequence: TGTGCCAGCAGTGCAGGGGTCCGGGTCTACGAGCAGTACTTC. It translates to CASSAGVRVYEQYF. The genes are TRBV25-1 and TRBJ2-7; D is perhaps TRBD1 (6 bases). Germline V gene lookup returns CDR1 MGHDK and CDR2 SYGVNS. V was shortened by 4 bases and J by 3 bases, with 13 bases between the two germline ends. The CDR3 runs 14 residues.

The CDR3 DNA sequence: TGTGCCTGGAGTTTGACAGGGAACCAAGAGACCCAGTACTTC. Amino acid sequence: CAWSLTGNQETQYF. V usage is TRBV30 and J usage is TRBJ2-5; TRBD1 matches at 7 bases. Germline CDR1 is GTSNPN and CDR2 is SVGIG (reference sequence). After removal of 2 bases from V and 0 bases from J, the junction contained 3 bases not matched to a gene. This CDR3 has 14 amino acids.

V usage is TRBV6-5 and J usage is TRBJ2-1, with TRBD2 matching 8 bases. This CDR3 region has 16 residues. The germline V gene encodes CDR1 MNHEY and CDR2 SVGAGI. J lost 7 bases, V lost 10 bases, and 18 bases had no gene match. The DNA of the CDR3 is TGTGCCACCTCCTCCCGGCCAGGGACTAGTGTGAATGAGCAGTTCTTC. Its protein is CATSSRPGTSVNEQFF.

This clonotype was picked up many times. The chain carries TRBV15 and TRBJ2-5, with no clear D. The germline V and J ends were trimmed by 0 bases and 4 bases, with 3 bases remaining between them. The CDR3 runs 12 residues. From germline, CDR1 is LNHNV and CDR2 YYDKDF (reference sequence). The CDR3 here is CATSRDIETQYF. The CDR3 bases are TGTGCCACCAGCAGAGATATAGAGACCCAGTACTTC.

This chain connects TRBV28 to TRBJ1-3; TRBD1 matches at 8 bases. Looked up from germline, CDR1 is MDHEN and CDR2 is SYDVKM. J gave up 2 bases and V 5 bases, and 5 bases lay outside the gene matches. The CDR3 has 15 amino acids. CDR3 region: CASSRQGAAGNTIYF. DNA of the CDR3: TGTGCCAGCAGTCGGCAGGGGGCGGCTGGAAACACCATATATTTT.

This clonotype was seen many times. J is TRBJ2-3 and V is TRBV9; no firm D call. The CDR3 loop spans 13 amino acids. CDR1 and CDR2 (germline): SGDLS, YYNGEE. The V end lost 2 bases, the J end lost 6 bases, and 10 bases lay between the germline ends. This CDR3 is CASSVAAEDTQYF. The CDR3 coding sequence is TGTGCCAGCAGCGTTGCGGCGGAGGATACGCAGTATTTT.

At least ten counts were recorded for this clonotype. V gene TRBV27 combines with J gene TRBJ1-1, with D possibly being TRBD1 (6 bases). CDR3 length: 11 residues. Germline lookup yields CDR1 MNHEY and CDR2 SMNVEV (reference sequence). V was trimmed by 7 bases and J by 7 bases, leaving 10 bases between them. CDR3 nucleotide sequence: TGTGCCAGCATCCAGGGGTTTGAAGCTTTCTTT. Its protein is CASIQGFEAFF.